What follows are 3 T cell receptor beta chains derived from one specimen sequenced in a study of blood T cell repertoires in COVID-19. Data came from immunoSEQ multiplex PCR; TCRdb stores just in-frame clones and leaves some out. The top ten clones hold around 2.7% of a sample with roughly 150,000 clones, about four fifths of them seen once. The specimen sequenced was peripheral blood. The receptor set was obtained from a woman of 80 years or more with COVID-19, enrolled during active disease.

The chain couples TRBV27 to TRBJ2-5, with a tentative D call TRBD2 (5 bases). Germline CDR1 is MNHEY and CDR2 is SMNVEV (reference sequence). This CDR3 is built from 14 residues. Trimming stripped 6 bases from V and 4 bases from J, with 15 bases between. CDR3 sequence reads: CASSPRSGGETQYF. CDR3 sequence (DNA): TGTGCCAGCAGCCCAAGAAGCGGTGGAGAGACCCAGTACTTC.

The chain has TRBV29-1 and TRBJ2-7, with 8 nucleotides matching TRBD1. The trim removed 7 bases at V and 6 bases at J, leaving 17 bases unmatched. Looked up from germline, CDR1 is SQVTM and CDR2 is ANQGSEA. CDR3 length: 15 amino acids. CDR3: CSAIPFGQGASEQYF. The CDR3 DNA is TGCAGCGCCATACCCTTTGGACAGGGTGCTTCCGAGCAGTACTTC.

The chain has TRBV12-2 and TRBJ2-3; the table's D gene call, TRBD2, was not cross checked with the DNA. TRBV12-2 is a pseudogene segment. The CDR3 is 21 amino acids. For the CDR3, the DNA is TGTGCAAGTCGCACGATCGGACTAGTCCGTTTCACTCGTGGGGGTACAGATACGCAGTATTTT. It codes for CASRTIGLVRFTRGGTDTQYF.